The 25 T cell receptor beta chains reported below all come from one sample, sequenced in a study of cytomegalovirus exposure and HLA in healthy donors. PCR amplification relied on 60 Vbeta primers (plus 13 Jbeta primers). Method: immunoSEQ multiplex PCR; TCRdb's copy keeps in-frame clones and lacks some. The sample lists roughly 120,000 clones; around 77% were seen once. The sequenced sample consisted of PBMCs. Source of these receptors: a woman in her 40s in good health and CMV-seropositive.

This chain uses TRBV27 with TRBJ2-7; 7 bases are shared with TRBD2. The V gene end was trimmed by 5 bases and the J gene end by 3 bases; junction bases not matched to a gene: 7. Germline loops: CDR1 MNHEY, CDR2 SMNVEV (reference sequence). CDR3 length: 14 amino acids. The CDR3 region has the DNA TGTGCCAGCAGTCCCTCTGGGGAGGGCTACGAGCAGTACTTC. It encodes CASSPSGEGYEQYF.

The chain is built from TRBV20-1 and TRBJ1-1; D not certain. The CDR3 length is 11 residues. Germline V gene data show CDR1 as DFQATT and CDR2 as SNEGSKA (reference sequence). Trimming took 8 bases from V and 0 from J, leaving 7 bases between them. CDR3: CSIKMNTEAFF. The CDR3 DNA reads as TGCAGTATTAAAATGAACACTGAAGCTTTCTTT.

V is TRBV7-8 and J is TRBJ2-1, with D maybe TRBD2 (5 bases). This CDR3 spans 14 amino acids. The germline gives CDR1 SGHVS, CDR2 FQNEAQ. Deletions cut 3 bases from V and 5 bases from J, with 11 bases between. As DNA, the CDR3 is TGTGCCAGCAGCTTGGACTTGACTGACAATGAGCAGTTCTTC. Amino acid sequence: CASSLDLTDNEQFF.

This clone appeared a single time. As the CDR3 is not closed by the conserved phenylalanine or tryptophan, this likely results from a read error. This sequence joins TRBV5-1 and TRBJ1-1; possible D gene TRBD1, 6 bases. From germline, CDR1 is SGHRS and CDR2 YFSETQ. This CDR3 is built from 15 residues. The CDR3 region is CAGSLQGGGNRVAFL. CDR3 DNA sequence: TGCGCCGGCAGCTTACAAGGGGGGGGAAATCGGGTTGCTTTCCTT.

The J gene is TRBJ2-3, the V gene TRBV6-4; 11 positions agree with TRBD2. CDR3 length: 16 residues. Germline CDR1 and CDR2: MRHNA and SNTAGT. V gave up 3 bases and J gave up 5 bases; unmatched junction bases: 7. CDR3 in amino acids: CASSEGTSGPVDTQYF. CDR3 bases: TGTGCCAGCAGTGAGGGGACTAGCGGACCCGTAGATACGCAGTATTTT.

The chain is built from TRBV6-6 and TRBJ2-7, with D maybe TRBD1 (6 bases). V was trimmed by 4 bases and J by 6 bases, leaving 13 bases between them. The CDR3 extends over 13 amino acids. In germline, CDR1 is MNHNY, CDR2 SVGAGI (reference sequence). CDR3 in amino acids: CASSSVQGSEQYF. The CDR3 bases are TGTGCCAGCAGTTCTGTACAGGGCAGCGAGCAGTACTTC.

V usage is TRBV7-2 and J usage is TRBJ2-7, with TRBD1 matching 7 bases. The CDR3 covers 15 residues. J gave up 0 bases and V 8 bases, and 10 bases lay outside the gene matches. Germline loops: CDR1 SGHTA, CDR2 FQGNSA. CDR3 in amino acids: CASSPPGQSSYEQYF. In DNA, the CDR3 is TGTGCCAGCTCCCCGCCGGGACAGAGCTCCTACGAGCAGTACTTC.

The chain recombines TRBV9 with TRBJ1-3; weak D call: TRBD1 (5 bases). Germline V gives CDR1 SGDLS, CDR2 YYNGEE. V was shortened by 6 bases and J by 0 bases, with 10 bases between the two germline ends. The CDR3 is 14 amino acids. The chain's CDR3 is CASTRGRSGNTIYF. The CDR3 region has the DNA TGTGCCAGCACAAGGGGCCGCTCTGGAAACACCATATATTTT. Combining the CDR3 with reference TRBV9 and TRBJ1-3 gives the whole variable domain DSGVTQTPKHLITATGQRVTLRCSPRSGDLSVYWYQQSLDQGLQFLIQYYNGEERAKGNILERFSAQQFPDLHSELNLSSLELGDSALYFCASTRGRSGNTIYFGEGSWLTVV.

The J gene is TRBJ1-3, the V gene TRBV19; 7 bases fit TRBD1. There are 14 residues in the CDR3. J lost 0 bases, V lost 6 bases, and 2 bases had no gene match. The germline CDR1 and CDR2 sequences are LNHDA and SQIVND (reference sequence). CDR3 bases: TGTGCCAGTAGGGGACAGCGCTCTGGAAACACCATATATTTT. This encodes CASRGQRSGNTIYF.

The chain uses TRBV5-1 and TRBJ2-3, with 12 positions matching TRBD2. This CDR3 has 16 amino acids. Germline assignment: CDR1 SGHRS and CDR2 YFSETQ. V trimming: 3 bases; J trimming: 2 bases; junction bases outside the gene matches: 4. The CDR3 sequence is CASSSSSGRDTDTQYF. CDR3 bases: TGCGCCAGCAGCTCCTCTAGCGGGAGGGACACAGATACGCAGTATTTT.

This rearrangement joins TRBV11-1 to TRBJ2-7; TRBD1 might be the D (6 bases). The germline V gene encodes CDR1 SGHAT and CDR2 FQDESV (reference sequence). This CDR3 is 12 amino acids long. Trimming left V 4 bases short and J 4 bases short, with 8 bases between. The CDR3, as DNA: TGTGCCAGCAGCTCAGGGGCGTACGAGCAGTACTTC. The encoded protein is CASSSGAYEQYF.

V and J are TRBV28 and TRBJ1-1; D remains unclear. V was cut by 4 bases and J by 0 bases, with 9 bases left in between. This CDR3 has 14 amino acids. CDR1 and CDR2 from the germline V gene are MDHEN and SYDVKM. CDR3 DNA: TGTGCCAGCAGTTCGGGGTCCATGAACACTGAAGCTTTCTTT. This codes for CASSSGSMNTEAFF.

The V gene is TRBV19, the J gene TRBJ1-5, with 9 bases identical to TRBD1. The CDR3 sequence is 15 residues long. CDR1 and CDR2 from the germline V gene are LNHDA and SQIVND (reference sequence). The trim removed 7 bases at V and 4 bases at J, leaving 8 bases unmatched. The CDR3 is CASNPGTGINQPQHF. CDR3 bases: TGTGCCAGTAACCCCGGGACAGGGATAAATCAGCCCCAGCATTTT.

This clone was picked up a small number of times. The V call is TRBV28, the J call TRBJ2-7; 11 nucleotides agree with TRBD1. This CDR3 region has 15 residues. Trimming cost V 6 bases and J 4 bases; bases outside gene matches: 8. CDR1 is MDHEN and CDR2 is SYDVKM in the germline V gene. Here the CDR3 reads CASRPTDRGLYEQYF. The CDR3 DNA reads as TGTGCCAGCAGACCGACGGACAGGGGGCTTTACGAGCAGTACTTC.

CDR3 nucleotides: TGCGCCAGCATGTCAGGGAACTCCTACGAGCAGTACTTC. As protein: CASMSGNSYEQYF. The chain recombines TRBV5-1 with TRBJ2-7, with D possibly TRBD1 on 5 matching bases. V was clipped by 6 bases and J by 0 bases, with 10 bases between them. This CDR3 spans 13 amino acids. The germline V gene encodes CDR1 SGHRS and CDR2 YFSETQ. Drawing the rest from reference TRBV5-1 and TRBJ2-7, the complete variable domain is KAGVTQTPRYLIKTRGQQVTLSCSPISGHRSVSWYQQTPGQGLQFLFEYFSETQRNKGNFPGRFSGRQFSNSRSEMNVSTLELGDSALYLCASMSGNSYEQYFGPGTRLTVT.

The chain is built from TRBV19 and TRBJ2-1; TRBD2 aligns across 11 bases. The trim removed 2 bases at V and 4 bases at J, leaving 4 bases unmatched. CDR1 is LNHDA and CDR2 is SQIVND in the germline V gene (reference sequence). CDR3 length equals 16 residues. Here the CDR3 reads CASSIIAGGPYNEQFF. CDR3 DNA: TGTGCCAGTAGTATAATAGCGGGGGGGCCATACAATGAGCAGTTCTTC.

This clone was found a few times. This chain connects TRBV15 to TRBJ2-7, with D possibly matching TRBD2 (6 bases). This CDR3 region has 14 residues. Trimming removed 3 bases from V and 3 bases from J, with 12 bases in between. Germline V gene lookup returns CDR1 LNHNV and CDR2 YYDKDF (reference sequence). The CDR3 loop reads CATSRRDGGYEQYF. For the CDR3, the DNA is TGTGCCACCAGCAGGCGGGACGGAGGCTACGAGCAGTACTTC.

The V gene is TRBV18, the J gene TRBJ2-7; TRBD1 matches 7 bases. CDR3 length: 16 residues. Per the germline V gene, CDR1 is KGHSH and CDR2 is LQKENI. With V trimmed by 6 bases and J by 3 bases, 14 bases remained unmatched. Here the CDR3 DNA reads TGTGCCAGCTCGCCCGGGACAGCCGATAGTGTCTACGAGCAGTACTTC. Its protein product is CASSPGTADSVYEQYF.

This chain connects TRBV18 to TRBJ2-2, with D unclear. CDR1 and CDR2 from the germline V gene are KGHSH and LQKENI. V was shortened by 2 bases and J by 1 base, with 5 bases between the two germline ends. The CDR3 totals 14 residues. DNA of the CDR3: TGTGCCAGCTCACCAGAGTGGAACACCGGGGAGCTGTTTTTT. It specifies CASSPEWNTGELFF.

The sample holds one count of this clone. The CDR3 nucleotides read TGTGCCAGCAGCGCCCTCATGGGACTAGCGGGAGGATCGGGGCAGTACTTC. It translates to CASSALMGLAGGSGQYF. The chain couples TRBV9 to TRBJ2-7, with TRBD2 identical over 15 bases. The CDR3 contains 17 residues. V lost 3 bases to trimming and J lost 9 bases; unmatched junction nucleotides: 13. Germline loops: CDR1 SGDLS, CDR2 YYNGEE.

The V and J genes are TRBV6-5 and TRBJ2-7; possible D gene TRBD2, 5 bases. The V and J ends lost 3 bases and 5 bases respectively, with 14 bases between them. The CDR3 is 14 amino acids. Germline assignment: CDR1 MNHEY and CDR2 SVGAGI. This CDR3 reads CASSYLRSGDEQYF. The DNA of the CDR3 is TGTGCCAGCAGTTATTTAAGATCCGGGGACGAGCAGTACTTC.

The genes are TRBV2 and TRBJ1-1; D unclear. The CDR3 is 14 amino acids. Per germline, CDR1 SNHLY and CDR2 FYNNEI. Trimming left V 6 bases short and J 4 bases short, with 15 bases between. CDR3 protein: CASSVRVDGTEAFF. Here the CDR3 DNA reads TGTGCCAGCAGCGTCCGGGTTGATGGCACTGAAGCTTTCTTT.

This sequence joins TRBV18 and TRBJ2-3; 7 bases are a match to TRBD2. The length of the CDR3 is 16 residues. After removal of 1 base from V and 0 bases from J, the junction contained 4 bases not matched to a gene. Germline CDR1 and CDR2: KGHSH and LQKENI. CDR3 sequence (DNA): TGTGCCAGCTCACCACAGATAGCGGGTAGCACAGATACGCAGTATTTT. This translates into CASSPQIAGSTDTQYF. Variable domain in full (rest from reference TRBV18 and TRBJ2-3): NAGVMQNPRHLVRRRGQEARLRCSPMKGHSHVYWYRQLPEEGLKFMVYLQKENIIDESGMPKERFSAEFPKEGPSILRIQQVVRGDSAAYFCASSPQIAGSTDTQYFGPGTRLTVL.

The chain recombines TRBV7-9 with TRBJ2-1, with a possible D match to TRBD1 (8 bases). Trimming cost V 1 base and J 9 bases, with 19 bases left between them. Per germline, CDR1 SEHNR and CDR2 FQNEAQ (reference sequence). This CDR3 is built from 16 residues. In DNA, the CDR3 is TGTGCCAGCAGCTTAGTCACAGGGGGGGCCTACGGTGAGCAGTTCTTC. It yields the protein CASSLVTGGAYGEQFF.

V and J are TRBV5-1 and TRBJ2-1, with 7 positions matching TRBD2. Germline V lookup: CDR1 SGHRS, CDR2 YFSETQ. V dropped 3 bases and J dropped 8; count of bases not matched to a gene: 8. The CDR3 is 14 amino acids. The CDR3 nucleotides are TGCGCCAGCAGCTCCGGACTAGGCCGCGATGAGCAGTTCTTC. Translating gives CASSSGLGRDEQFF.